Reported below is one TCR beta chain. This clonotype was seen repeatedly, ten times or more. Its recognized antigen is unknown. Base qualities are not provided; no much larger clone lies one nucleotide away. Cut back by 1 base and 2 bases, the V and J ends lie 9 bases apart. Looking up the germline V gene yields CDR1 SGHRS and CDR2 YFSETQ. Taken from cysteine to phenylalanine, the CDR3 has 14 residues. Only CDR3 DNA is held: 42 bases, read in frame from base 1. These data originate in a study of glioma-infiltrating T cells listed by TCRdb under 2016. About the full investigation: The study sequenced TCR alpha- and beta-chain repertoires from glioma tissue, from non-neoplastic brain tissue and from matched peripheral blood mononuclear cells. Each tissue-infiltrating repertoire was compared with the same patient's peripheral blood repertoire to measure divergence between tissue and blood T-cell populations. The paired cohort was made up of three low-grade glioma patients, about 8 primary glioblastoma patients and three non-glioma patients who contributed non-neoplastic brain tissue. The research as a whole found: VJ-independent divergence between tissue and blood was below expectation in non-neoplastic patients but above expectation in all gliomas, especially low-grade gliomas. Only a very small number of CDR3 sequences turned up in both tissue and blood, a result put down to high CDR3 diversity combined with limited sampling. Group comparisons rested on small numbers: three non-neoplastic, three low-grade glioma and eight glioblastoma patients.

TCR alpha and beta CDR3 regions were amplified with the iRepertoire nested amplicon-rescue multiplex PCR (arm-PCR) platform from RNA. The input for one-step reverse transcription and amplification was roughly 100-450 ng of either tissue mRNA or PBMC total RNA. Following bead purification, Illumina adapters were added through a secondary multiplex PCR, and the libraries were then gel-purified between 200 and 400 bp. Internal 6-nucleotide barcodes were carried by the libraries and were used for demultiplexing. The libraries were sequenced on an Illumina MiSeq using 2x220 or 2x250 nucleotide paired-end reads. In the source study's methods: Paired reads were merged using FLASH 1.2.11 and were aligned to the GRCh37 human genome using BWA-MEM, after which TRA and TRB reads were extracted. An IMGT-derived reference of cassette sequences and CDR3 motifs, with pseudogenes included, was used for V and J assignment. Reads were translated in three frames, and productive CDR3s were defined as those with a C...FGXG motif and no stop codons. Unique combinations of V-J cassette pair and CDR3 amino acid sequence were defined as clonotypes. Filtering of reads was based on Hamming distance, with the threshold set by the sequence error rate of each sample in mapped regions. TCRdb trimmed public reads at Q25 via fastp, called clones via MiXCR and kept in-frame beta chains. Merged by CDR3 protein, the rows form single entries marked with the most common genes and DNA. The authors' filters were not applied to this entry. The sample table holds fewer than 7,500 distinct CDR3 sequences, of which nearly 45% were seen once. The ten top clones hold 24% of the sample.

The clonotype comes from a human donor with low-grade glioma or glioblastoma, undergoing nonglioma brain surgery, or in good health (not recorded which). The specimen was glioma tissue, nonneoplastic brain tissue, or PBMCs (not recorded which). Recombination linked TRBV5-1 to TRBJ2-5; the D gene assignment is ambiguous. The CDR3 has the sequence CASSLTQAQETQYF. The DNA sequence follows: TGCGCCAGCAGCTTGACCCAAGCGCAAGAGACCCAGTACTTC.